A single T cell receptor beta chain is shown here with its context. Its cognate antigen is unknown. This CDR3 contains 15 residues. Germline V gene data show CDR1 as MNHEY and CDR2 as SVGAGI. Trimming cost V 0 bases and J 1 base, with 10 bases left between them. These data come from a study of cytomegalovirus exposure and HLA in healthy donors. General study results and limits: Certain sequence variants were highly shared and formed a cluster, and this cluster was likely a sequencing artifact.

Vbeta (60) and Jbeta (13) primers were used in the PCR. Profiling relied on immunoSEQ multiplex PCR, and the TCRdb table lists in-frame clones only, not all of them. The table includes about 170,000 clones, 75% to 90% detected once. The specimen was PBMCs. V and J are TRBV6-5 and TRBJ2-7, with a possible D match to TRBD1 (5 bases). The source of this sequence is a male donor in good health and CMV-seronegative. The CDR3, as DNA: TGTGCCAGCAGTTACTCTCGACAGCCATCCTACGAGCAGTACTTC. This translates into CASSYSRQPSYEQYF.